The rows below give T cell receptor beta chains drawn from one sample of a study of blood T cells in healthy people across ages. TCRdb ran MiXCR on the 5' RACE reads and lists one entry per CDR3 protein. Here the sample spans 540,000 or so distinct CDR3 sequences, approximately 25% being singletons. The same sample was also studied in work on T cells of mothers and their children.

The sample comprised blood. Receptors originate from a boy under 18 in good health. The CDR3 runs from the conserved cysteine through the conserved F or W. A D gene is named only where the DNA matches it firmly. Only part of the rows carry a size: once, few, many, or a class if the clone is expanded.

J gene | V gene | clone size | D gene | CDR3 protein | CDR3 DNA
TRBJ2-1 | TRBV7-9 | few | TRBD2 | CASSSRVAGGRNNEQFF | TGTGCCAGCAGCTCACGAGTAGCGGGGGGGCGAAACAATGAGCAGTTCTTC
TRBJ2-1 | TRBV27 | few | TRBD1 | CASRAGTGLTYNEQFF | TGTGCCAGCAGAGCCGGGACAGGCCTAACCTACAATGAGCAGTTCTTC
TRBJ1-3 | TRBV5-1 | . | . | CASSLAGGEDTIYF | TGCGCCAGCAGCTTGGCCGGCGGGGAGGACACCATATATTTT
TRBJ1-3 | TRBV28 | . | . | CASRPRTGPGNTIYF | TGTGCCAGCAGACCGCGGACTGGGCCTGGAAACACCATATATTTT
TRBJ1-4 | TRBV4-3 | . | . | CASSQTTLGGSLATNEKLFF | TGCGCCAGCAGCCAAACCACCCTTGGAGGGTCCTTAGCAACTAATGAAAAACTGTTTTTT
TRBJ2-7 | TRBV4-3 | . | . | CASSQEFTGQLYEQYF | TGCGCCAGCAGCCAAGAATTTACGGGACAATTATACGAGCAGTACTTC
TRBJ1-5 | TRBV7-2 | few | . | CASSLVPESNQPQHF | TGTGCCAGCAGCTTAGTCCCAGAGAGCAATCAGCCCCAGCATTTT
TRBJ2-5 | TRBV28 | many | . | CASSFSPVQETQYF | TGTGCCAGCAGTTTTTCCCCGGTCCAAGAGACCCAGTACTTC
TRBJ2-1 | TRBV12-3/TRBV12-4 | few | . | CASSLPDFDSYNEQFF | TGTGCCAGCAGCTTGCCCGACTTCGACTCCTACAATGAGCAGTTCTTC
TRBJ2-7 | TRBV28 | . | . | CASSLGRVGNYEQYF | TGTGCCAGCAGTTTAGGGCGGGTAGGGAACTACGAGCAGTACTTC
TRBJ2-5 | TRBV6-5 | few | . | CASSYSGRGLQETQYF | TGTGCCAGCAGTTACTCCGGCAGGGGACTCCAAGAGACCCAGTACTTC
TRBJ2-5 | TRBV19 | once | . | CASSREPQETQYF | TGTGCCAGTAGTCGCGAGCCCCAAGAGACCCAGTACTTC
TRBJ1-1 | TRBV6-2/TRBV6-3 | . | . | CASSLEIFPNTEAFF | TGTGCCAGCAGTTTGGAAATATTTCCGAACACCGAAGCTTTCTTT
TRBJ2-1 | TRBV5-1 | . | TRBD2 | CASSPMGGSSYNEQFF | TGCGCCAGCAGCCCCATGGGCGGGAGTTCCTACAATGAGCAGTTCTTC
TRBJ2-3 | TRBV4-3 | few | . | CASSQGGRADTQYF | TGCGCCAGCAGCCAAGGGGGTCGAGCAGATACGCAGTATTTT
TRBJ2-7 | TRBV20-1 | few | TRBD1 | CSARTGAYEQYF | TGCAGTGCTAGGACAGGGGCCTACGAGCAGTACTTC
TRBJ2-1 | TRBV9 | . | . | CASSVTGLNNEQFF | TGTGCCAGCAGCGTTACGGGACTCAACAATGAGCAGTTCTTC
TRBJ2-1 | TRBV5-5 | . | TRBD2 | CASSPGGVTNEQFF | TGTGCCAGCAGCCCGGGAGGGGTGACCAATGAGCAGTTCTTC
TRBJ2-3 | TRBV24-1 | few | . | CATSDWGRGGVTDTQYF | TGTGCCACCAGTGATTGGGGGAGGGGGGGAGTGACAGATACGCAGTATTTT
TRBJ2-7 | TRBV15 | few | . | CATSRDLRGSGAKRGAYEQYF | TGTGCCACCAGCAGAGATCTCCGGGGTAGCGGCGCCAAACGGGGAGCTTACGAGCAGTACTTC
TRBJ1-6 | TRBV12-3/TRBV12-4 | few | . | CASSLTGGPTYNSPLHF | TGTGCCAGCAGTTTAACTGGGGGTCCCACCTATAATTCACCCCTCCACTTT
TRBJ1-2 | TRBV7-9 | . | . | CANGSDTMYRGYTF | TGTGCCAACGGCTCCGATACAATGTACCGCGGCTACACCTTC
TRBJ2-5 | TRBV5-1 | few | . | CASSLGQGREQYF | TGCGCCAGCAGCTTGGGACAGGGACGGGAGCAGTACTTC
TRBJ1-1 | TRBV27 | few | . | CASSLQGTYTEAFF | TGTGCCAGCAGTTTACAGGGAACTTACACTGAAGCTTTCTTT
TRBJ2-5 | TRBV4-2 | few | . | CASSQDGNRVVETRYF | TGTGCCAGCAGCCAAGATGGAAACAGGGTGGTAGAGACCCGGTACTTC
TRBJ2-5 | TRBV30 | . | TRBD2 | CAWILSGGETQYF | TGTGCCTGGATACTTAGCGGGGGGGAGACCCAGTACTTC
TRBJ2-3 | TRBV5-1 | few | TRBD2 | CASTTGTSGSTDTQYF | TGCGCCAGCACTACCGGGACTAGCGGTAGCACAGATACGCAGTATTTT
TRBJ2-5 | TRBV29-1 | . | . | CSVDRADGQYF | TGCAGCGTTGATAGGGCGGATGGTCAATACTTC
TRBJ2-5 | TRBV4-1 | . | TRBD2 | CASSGLADFQETQYF | TGCGCCAGCTCGGGACTAGCGGACTTCCAAGAGACCCAGTACTTC
TRBJ2-7 | TRBV11-2 | . | TRBD2 | CASSLVAAGASGITAIYEQYF | TGTGCCAGCAGCTTAGTTGCAGCGGGAGCTAGCGGGATCACCGCCATCTACGAGCAGTACTTC
TRBJ2-7 | TRBV4-1 | . | TRBD1 | CASSQGFRGLTYEQYF | TGCGCCAGCAGCCAAGGCTTCAGGGGGCTCACCTACGAGCAGTACTTC
TRBJ1-1 | TRBV20-1 | . | . | CSARDPGGTLNTEAFF | TGCAGTGCTAGAGATCCAGGAGGGACCTTGAACACTGAAGCTTTCTTT
TRBJ1-1 | TRBV15 | . | . | CATRRDTMNTEAFF | TGTGCCACCAGAAGGGACACAATGAACACTGAAGCTTTCTTT
TRBJ1-3 | TRBV7-2 | . | . | CASIVSAGAGNTIYF | TGTGCCAGCATCGTATCCGCAGGGGCAGGAAACACCATATATTTT
TRBJ2-7 | TRBV5-1 | . | TRBD1 | CASSSGQLAYEQYF | TGCGCCAGCAGCTCGGGACAGTTAGCCTACGAGCAGTACTTC
TRBJ2-5 | TRBV7-9 | few | . | CASSPKIGWAVKETQYF | TGTGCCAGCAGCCCAAAAATAGGGTGGGCGGTGAAAGAGACCCAGTACTTC
TRBJ1-5 | TRBV7-8 | . | TRBD1 | CASSPRVGPGQPYSNQPQHF | TGTGCCAGCAGCCCGCGCGTAGGCCCGGGACAGCCTTATAGCAATCAGCCCCAGCATTTT
TRBJ2-7 | TRBV6-2/TRBV6-3 | . | . | CASSYHGGAYEQYF | TGTGCCAGCAGTTACCACGGCGGGGCCTACGAGCAGTACTTC